This T cell receptor (beta chain) was sequenced during a study of T cell repertoires in cytomegalovirus infection. Study-wide results and caveats: HLA-C-restricted CMV-specific TCR beta clonotypes prevailed in the ex vivo response.

TCRdb analysed the reads with MiXCR anew, one entry per CDR3 protein. The sample contains 570,000 or so distinct CDR3 sequences, approximately 40% of which appear only once. This clonotype turned up a few times. No antigen is known for it. Germline CDR1 reads SEHNR; CDR2 reads FQNEAQ (reference sequence). This CDR3 has 14 residues. V was clipped by 7 bases and J by 6 bases, with 18 bases between them. The clonotype comes from a human donor in good health (CMV status not recorded). Some clones in this sample may be carry-over from other donors' samples. The source material was cultured PBMCs, sampled from culture after CMV antigen stimulation. V and J are TRBV7-9 and TRBJ1-1; perhaps TRBD1 as D (5 bases). CDR3 in amino acids: CASIGDGEVSEAFF. The CDR3 DNA reads TGTGCCAGCATAGGGGACGGGGAAGTATCTGAAGCTTTCTTT. The full variable domain, in which reference TRBV7-9 and TRBJ1-1 provide the parts outside the CDR3, is DTGVSQNPRHKITKRGQNVTFRCDPISEHNRLYWYRQTLGQGPEFLTYFQNEAQLEKSRLLSDRFSAERPKGSFSTLEIQRTEQGDSAMYLCASIGDGEVSEAFFGQGTRLTVV.